Presented here are 18 T cell receptor beta chains from one specimen sequenced in a study of post-analysis software for immune sequencing data (dated by TCRdb to the mid-2010s). Here is what the overall study found, with its caveats: Patients showed significantly higher frequencies than controls for five TRBV segments, among them TRBV5-6, TRBV5-1 and TRBV20-1.

Library generation was performed with PCR. Sequencing took place on an Illumina HiSeq 2500. To reduce PCR and sequencing biases, unique molecular identifiers were incorporated into the TCR beta cDNA libraries. TCRdb applied fastp at Q25 and MiXCR to the public reads, then kept only in-frame beta chains. CDR3 protein sequences are deduplicated, and each keeps its most common genes and DNA. Within this sample are approximately 770,000 distinct CDR3 sequences, with roughly 46% of them counted one time only. 4.9% of the sample is in the top ten clones. Antigen specificity for these receptors is unknown. The specimen sequenced was blood. The source of these receptors is a girl between 5 and 17 years old with multiple sclerosis.

The sample holds a few counts of this clonotype. This chain connects TRBV4-3 to TRBJ1-4; 8 bases agree with TRBD1. Germline values: CDR1 LGHNA, CDR2 YSLEER. J gave up 1 base and V 8 bases, and 12 bases lay outside the gene matches. The CDR3 is 17 residues long. This CDR3 is CASGPLGQGGTNEKLFF. The DNA of the CDR3 is TGCGCCAGCGGACCACTAGGACAGGGTGGAACTAATGAAAAACTGTTTTTT.

This clonotype appeared a single time. The chain joins TRBV25-1 to TRBJ2-5; the match to TRBD1 covers 7 bases. The closer fit of TRBJ2-7 to the DNA end suggests the J call may be wrong. The V gene's germline CDR1 is MGHDK and CDR2 SYGVNS. The CDR3 is made up of 17 amino acids. The CDR3 is CASSEYFPGQRNYEQYF. The DNA of the CDR3 is TGTGCCAGCAGTGAATATTTCCCGGGACAGAGGAACTACGAGCAGTACTTC.

A few counts support this clonotype. This chain connects TRBV27 to TRBJ2-4; weak D call: TRBD2 (6 bases). With the DNA end fitting TRBJ2-7 better, the J assignment may be wrong. This CDR3 is 17 amino acids long. Germline V gene sequence: CDR1 MNHEY, CDR2 SMNVEV (reference sequence). The CDR3 loop is CASSPLGRGRGSYEQYF. CDR3 nucleotide sequence: TGTGCCAGCAGTCCGCTAGGGCGTGGGCGGGGATCCTACGAGCAGTACTTC.

This clonotype has only a few counts. A read error may produce the germline difference seen at one junction end. The V call is TRBV6-6, the J call TRBJ1-2, with 7 bases identical to TRBD1. Looked up from germline, CDR1 is MNHNY and CDR2 is SVGAGI (reference sequence). This CDR3 has 13 amino acids. The CDR3 spells CATGQAAGYGYTF. The CDR3 DNA is TGCGCAACCGGACAGGCCGCGGGCTATGGCTACACCTTC.

This chain joins TRBV27 and TRBJ2-7; D possibly corresponds to TRBD1 (6 bases). The tail of the sequence fits TRBJ2-5 better, so the J call may be wrong. Germline CDR1 and CDR2: MNHEY and SMNVEV (reference sequence). The CDR3 is 15 residues long. CDR3 amino acids: CASSPQGMVGETQYF. Written as DNA, the CDR3 is TGTGCCAGCAGTCCACAGGGTATGGTAGGAGAGACCCAGTACTTC.

The CDR3 sequence is CSARSQTSGVLKTRYF. Written as DNA, the CDR3 is TGCAGTGCTAGATCCCAGACTAGCGGGGTTCTGAAGACCCGGTACTTC. The rearrangement uses TRBV20-1 and TRBJ2-7, with TRBD2 matching over 11 bases. With 2 bases clipped from V and 12 bases from J, the junction kept 18 bases outside the gene matches. CDR3 length: 16 residues. Germline CDR1 DFQATT, CDR2 SNEGSKA (reference sequence).

V and J are TRBV11-2 and TRBJ1-1; D remains ambiguous. V was cut by 5 bases and J by 3 bases, with 7 bases left in between. The CDR3 covers 12 residues. Germline lookup yields CDR1 SGHAT and CDR2 FQNNGV. The CDR3 protein is CASSREYTEAFF. As DNA, the CDR3 is TGTGCCAGCAGCAGGGAGTACACTGAAGCTTTCTTT.

The rearrangement uses TRBV11-2 and TRBJ2-7; 7 bases agree with TRBD1. The CDR3 loop spans 14 amino acids. CDR1 is SGHAT and CDR2 is FQNNGV in the germline V gene. The V and J ends lost 4 bases and 2 bases, in that order; junction bases with no gene match: 5. The CDR3 DNA is TGTGCCAGCAGCTCCCAGGGGGTTACCTACGAGCAGTACTTC. It translates to CASSSQGVTYEQYF.

The J gene is TRBJ2-1, the V gene TRBV5-1; the match to TRBD2 covers 14 bases. The germline CDR1 and CDR2 sequences are SGHRS and YFSETQ. This CDR3 has 18 amino acids. Trimming removed 4 bases from V and 4 bases from J; junction bases left unmatched: 10. The CDR3 region is CASSPPGLAGGSYNEQFF. CDR3 DNA: TGCGCCAGCAGCCCACCCGGACTAGCGGGAGGTTCGTACAATGAGCAGTTCTTC.

In the case of this clonotype: The junction and the germline gene differ at one end; a read error may be behind it. The gene calls are TRBV7-7 and TRBJ2-5; D gene ambiguous. CDR1 and CDR2 from the germline V gene are SSHAT and FNYEAQ (reference sequence). The CDR3 contains 14 residues. The CDR3 region has the DNA TGTGCTAGCAGCCCCCAGAGGTCTGGTGAGACCCAGTACTTC. As protein: CASSPQRSGETQYF. The full variable domain, rest sourced from reference TRBV7-7 and TRBJ2-5, is GAGVSQSPRYKVTKRGQDVTLRCDPISSHATLYWYQQALGQGPEFLTYFNYEAQPDKSGLPSDRFSAERPEGSISTLTIQRTEQRDSAMYRCASSPQRSGETQYFGPGTRLLVL.

The genes are TRBV7-9 and TRBJ2-5; weak D call: TRBD1 (8 bases). Germline V gives CDR1 SEHNR, CDR2 FQNEAQ (reference sequence). The CDR3 spans 15 residues. Deletions cut 4 bases from V and 3 bases from J, with 15 bases between. Written as DNA, the CDR3 is TGTGCCAGCAGCTACCACAGGGGGAGGGAAGAGACCCAGTACTTC. This sequence encodes CASSYHRGREETQYF.

CDR3 nucleotide sequence: TGTGCCAGCAGTTTACAACCCATCTGGGCACTAGCGGGAGATAACGAGGGAAAAGACGAGCAGTACTTC. The encoded protein is CASSLQPIWALAGDNEGKDEQYF. The chain employs TRBV28 and TRBJ2-7; 11 bases agree with TRBD2. This CDR3 has 23 residues. Per the germline V gene, CDR1 is MDHEN and CDR2 is SYDVKM. V dropped 2 bases and J dropped 5; count of bases not matched to a gene: 29.

This clonotype was seen a handful of times. The chain recombines TRBV20-1 with TRBJ2-7; TRBD2 matches at 7 bases. Germline CDR1 is DFQATT and CDR2 is SNEGSKA (reference sequence). The CDR3 contains 14 residues. V lost 1 base to trimming and J lost 2 bases; unmatched junction nucleotides: 5. The CDR3: CSARVRERAYEQYF. Written as DNA, the CDR3 is TGCAGTGCTAGAGTGCGGGAGAGGGCCTACGAGCAGTACTTC.

This clonotype was counted a few times. The genes are TRBV20-1 and TRBJ2-7, with D possibly matching TRBD1 (5 bases). CDR3 length: 14 amino acids. CDR1 and CDR2 (germline): DFQATT, SNEGSKA (reference sequence). V was trimmed by 6 bases and J by 2 bases, leaving 17 bases between them. The CDR3 bases are TGCAGTGCATCTCCGCGACAGAGAGCCTACGAGCAGTACTTC. Encoded protein: CSASPRQRAYEQYF.

The V gene is TRBV29-1, the J gene TRBJ2-5, with 7 nucleotides matching TRBD1. The J call may be incorrect, as the DNA end agrees better with TRBJ2-7. Germline assignment: CDR1 SQVTM and CDR2 ANQGSEA. CDR3 length: 15 residues. The CDR3: CSVGGRGRGSYEQYF. CDR3 in DNA: TGCAGCGTTGGGGGCCGTGGCAGGGGGAGCTACGAGCAGTACTTC.

The table lists this clonotype with many counts. The V and J genes are TRBV28 and TRBJ1-2; D gene unclear. V was cut by 6 bases and J by 8 bases, with 7 bases left in between. This CDR3 spans 10 amino acids. CDR1 and CDR2 (germline): MDHEN, SYDVKM. The CDR3 DNA is TGTGCCAGCAGAGACTTGGGCTACACCTTC. Amino acid sequence: CASRDLGYTF.

The chain joins TRBV7-9 to TRBJ2-1, with 8 bases matching TRBD2. Looked up from germline, CDR1 is SEHNR and CDR2 is FQNEAQ (reference sequence). The CDR3 length is 14 residues. V was clipped by 7 bases and J by 3 bases; unmatched bases: 5. For the CDR3, the DNA is TGTGCCAGCACCCCGGCGGGAGGCTACAATGAGCAGTTCTTC. Protein product: CASTPAGGYNEQFF.

The chain employs TRBV4-1 and TRBJ2-3; D is unclear. The CDR3 loop spans 13 amino acids. Germline-derived CDR1 and CDR2 are MGHRA and YSYEKL. V was cut by 1 base and J by 4 bases, with 6 bases left in between. In DNA form, the CDR3 reads TGCGCCAGCAGCCAAGGAGTCGCAGATACGCAGTATTTT. Translating it yields CASSQGVADTQYF.